The entry below describes one TCR beta chain. Its specificity is unknown. Stated treatment: oral pan-JAK inhibitor, 5-10 mg twice daily. Lesional scalp punch biopsies and peripheral blood were collected from alopecia areata patients. Extracted RNA was reverse transcribed into cDNA, the sequencing template. Generated by immunoSEQ multiplex PCR, the TCRdb table keeps only in-frame clones and is missing some. This table holds more than 200,000 clones, around 66% found once. The sample originates from a study of CD8+ T cells in alopecia areata. General study points: Tofacitinib yielded significantly lower scalp clonality and fewer expanded CD8+ clones among the top 100.

Germline-derived CDR1 and CDR2 are GTSNPN and SVGIG (reference sequence). The CDR3 is made up of 12 amino acids. Between the trimmed V and J ends, which lost 5 bases and 5 bases, there was a span of 12 bases. The source is a human donor with alopecia areata. The rearrangement links TRBV30 to TRBJ2-5, with D unclear. The source was CD4+ T cells sorted from blood, collected at roughly week 45, from a patient treated with tofacitinib. For the CDR3, the DNA is TGTGCCTGGGAAAGGGTGGAGGAGACCCAGTACTTC. As protein: CAWERVEETQYF.